This T cell receptor (beta chain) was profiled in a study of human T cells and chemical hapten exposure. This clonotype was detected many times. Its antigen is unidentified. V was trimmed by 5 bases and J by 8 bases, leaving 16 bases between them. Germline CDR1 and CDR2: MNHEY and SMNVEV (reference sequence). The CDR3 spans 14 residues. The library put unique molecular identifiers onto individual cDNA molecules. TCRdb analysed the RACE reads with MiXCR anew, one entry per CDR3 protein. The sample yields about 68,000 distinct CDR3 sequences, approximately 11% seen once. The study's findings and limits: Versus controls, significantly more large CDR3 similarity clusters arose from expanded TCRs. PT1 expanded TCR counts and patch test score were linked, and their correlation was positive.

Time point specified: pre-sensitization, week 0. Treatment indicated: therapeutic diphenylcyclopropenone sensitization with weekly scalp DPC. Whole blood, unfractionated, served as the material for total RNA extraction. The chain combines TRBV27 with TRBJ2-1, with D possibly TRBD2 on 5 matching bases. This TCR was sampled from a woman in her fifties or sixties with alopecia areata. Some clones in this sample may be carry-over from other donors' samples. Sequenced here: whole blood, sampled in connection with sensitization to the hapten diphenylcyclopropenone (DPC). Here the CDR3 DNA reads TGTGCCAGCAGTAATACGACGGGATTATATGAGCAGTTCTTC. It encodes CASSNTTGLYEQFF.